This TCR beta chain comes out of a study of blood T cells in healthy people across ages. Across the study: In model experiments, template switching was able to capture about one barcoded beta molecule for every two T cells that were present.

J was trimmed by 5 bases and V by 3 bases; bases with no gene match: 4. The length of the CDR3 is 14 residues. Germline V gene lookup returns CDR1 MDHEN and CDR2 SYDVKM. Study observations and caveats: No one knew whether donors had CMV, which possibly confounded expanded clonotype changes.

Primers used in a second PCR of roughly 6 to 12 cycles were a sample-barcoded 5' primer and a J-beta primer mix. Sequencing recovered at least 3 million CDR3-containing paired-end reads from each sample. TCRdb reanalysed the 5' RACE reads using MiXCR and keeps one entry per CDR3 protein. This table holds approximately 800,000 distinct CDR3 sequences, roughly 56% found once. In this sample, this clonotype turned up a few times. Its antigen is currently unknown. The sequenced sample consisted of blood. The rearrangement uses TRBV28 and TRBJ1-5, with 7 nucleotides matching TRBD1. The TCR sequence derives from a man between 35 and 55 years old in good health. The CDR3 spells CASSLGQLHQPQHF. The CDR3 DNA reads as TGTGCCAGCAGTTTGGGACAGCTTCATCAGCCCCAGCATTTT.